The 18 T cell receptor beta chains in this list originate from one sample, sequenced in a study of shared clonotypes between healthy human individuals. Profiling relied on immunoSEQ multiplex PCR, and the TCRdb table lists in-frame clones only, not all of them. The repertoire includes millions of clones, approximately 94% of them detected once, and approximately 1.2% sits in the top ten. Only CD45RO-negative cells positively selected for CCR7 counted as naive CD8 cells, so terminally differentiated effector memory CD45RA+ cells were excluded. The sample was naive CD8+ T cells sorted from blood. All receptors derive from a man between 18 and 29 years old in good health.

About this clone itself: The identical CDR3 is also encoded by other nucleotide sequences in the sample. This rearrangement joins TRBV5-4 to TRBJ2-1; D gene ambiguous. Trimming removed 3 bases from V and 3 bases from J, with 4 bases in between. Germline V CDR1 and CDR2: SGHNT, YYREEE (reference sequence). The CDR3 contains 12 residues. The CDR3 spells CASSWGYNEQFF. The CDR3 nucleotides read TGTGCCAGCAGCTGGGGCTACAATGAGCAGTTCTTC.

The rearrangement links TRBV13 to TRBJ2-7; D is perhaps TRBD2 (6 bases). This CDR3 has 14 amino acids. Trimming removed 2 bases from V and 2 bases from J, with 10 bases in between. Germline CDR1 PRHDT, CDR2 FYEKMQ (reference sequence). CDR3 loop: CASSLKGEAYEQYF. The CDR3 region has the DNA TGTGCCAGCAGCTTAAAAGGGGAGGCCTACGAGCAGTACTTC. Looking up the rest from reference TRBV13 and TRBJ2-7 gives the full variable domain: AAGVIQSPRHLIKEKRETATLKCYPIPRHDTVYWYQQGPGQDPQFLISFYEKMQSDKGSIPDRFSAQQFSDYHSELNMSSLELGDSALYFCASSLKGEAYEQYFGPGTRLTVT.

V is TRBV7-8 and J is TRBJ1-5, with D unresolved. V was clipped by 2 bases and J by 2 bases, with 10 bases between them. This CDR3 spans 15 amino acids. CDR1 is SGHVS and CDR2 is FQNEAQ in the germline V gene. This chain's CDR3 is CASSLQPVGNQPQHF. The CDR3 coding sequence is TGTGCCAGCAGCTTACAGCCAGTGGGCAATCAGCCCCAGCATTTT.

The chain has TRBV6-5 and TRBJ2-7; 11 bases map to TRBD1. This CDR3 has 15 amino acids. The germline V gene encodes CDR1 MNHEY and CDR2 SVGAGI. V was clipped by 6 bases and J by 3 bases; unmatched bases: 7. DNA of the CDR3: TGTGCCAGCAGGGCGGACAGGGGGCAGGACTACGAGCAGTACTTC. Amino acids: CASRADRGQDYEQYF.

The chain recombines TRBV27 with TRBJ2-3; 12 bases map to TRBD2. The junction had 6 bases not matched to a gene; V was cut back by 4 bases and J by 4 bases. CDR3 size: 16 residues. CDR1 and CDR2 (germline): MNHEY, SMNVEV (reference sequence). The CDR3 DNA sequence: TGTGCCAGCAGTTCAAGGACTAGCGGGATCGCAGATACGCAGTATTTT. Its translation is CASSSRTSGIADTQYF.

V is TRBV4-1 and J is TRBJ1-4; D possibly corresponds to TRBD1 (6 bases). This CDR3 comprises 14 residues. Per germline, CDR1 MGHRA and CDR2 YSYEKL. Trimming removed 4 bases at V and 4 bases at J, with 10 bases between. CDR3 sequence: CASSPTGLNEKLFF. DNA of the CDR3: TGCGCCAGCAGCCCGACAGGCCTTAATGAAAAACTGTTTTTT.

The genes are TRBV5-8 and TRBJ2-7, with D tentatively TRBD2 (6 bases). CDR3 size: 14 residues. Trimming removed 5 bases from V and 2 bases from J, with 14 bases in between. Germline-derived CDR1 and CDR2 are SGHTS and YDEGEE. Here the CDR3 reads CASSFRERAYEQYF. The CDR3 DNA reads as TGTGCCAGCAGTTTCCGGGAGCGAGCCTACGAGCAGTACTTC.

The CDR3 bases are TGTGCCAGCAGCTCTACTAGCGGGGGAGGCTACGAGCAGTACTTC. It is translated as CASSSTSGGGYEQYF. This chain uses TRBV13 with TRBJ2-7; 11 bases line up with TRBD2. V shed 4 bases, J shed 3 bases, and the junction held 5 bases outside the gene matches. Germline lookup yields CDR1 PRHDT and CDR2 FYEKMQ (reference sequence). The CDR3 sequence is 15 residues long.

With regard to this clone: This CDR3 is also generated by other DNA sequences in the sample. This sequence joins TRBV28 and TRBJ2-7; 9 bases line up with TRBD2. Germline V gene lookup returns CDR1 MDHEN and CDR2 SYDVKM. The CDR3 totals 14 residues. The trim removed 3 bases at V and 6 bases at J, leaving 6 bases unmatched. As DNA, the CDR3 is TGTGCCAGCAGTTTGCGGGGGGGTCCTCCCGAGCAGTACTTC. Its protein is CASSLRGGPPEQYF.

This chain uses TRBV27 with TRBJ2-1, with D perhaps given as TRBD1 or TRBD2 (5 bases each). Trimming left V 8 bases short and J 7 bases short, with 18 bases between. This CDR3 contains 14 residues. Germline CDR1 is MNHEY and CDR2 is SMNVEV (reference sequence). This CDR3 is CASEGLPMGNEQFF. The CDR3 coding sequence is TGTGCCAGCGAGGGGCTACCCATGGGGAATGAGCAGTTCTTC.

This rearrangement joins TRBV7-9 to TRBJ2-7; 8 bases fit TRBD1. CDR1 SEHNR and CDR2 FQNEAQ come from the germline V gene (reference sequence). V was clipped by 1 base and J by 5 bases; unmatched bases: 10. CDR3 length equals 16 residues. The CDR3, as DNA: TGTGCCAGCAGCTTAGTAGGGCAGGGGGCAATCGACGAGCAGTACTTC. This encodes CASSLVGQGAIDEQYF.

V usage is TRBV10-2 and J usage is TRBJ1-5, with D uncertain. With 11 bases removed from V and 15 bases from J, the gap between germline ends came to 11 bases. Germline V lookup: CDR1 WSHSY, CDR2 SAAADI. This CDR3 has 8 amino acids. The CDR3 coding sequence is TGCGCCGTTCCTTCGTTGCATTTT. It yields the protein CAVPSLHF.

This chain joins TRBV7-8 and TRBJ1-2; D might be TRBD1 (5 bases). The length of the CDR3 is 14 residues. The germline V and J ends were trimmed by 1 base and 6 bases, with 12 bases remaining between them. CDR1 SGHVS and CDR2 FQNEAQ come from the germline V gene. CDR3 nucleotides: TGTGCCAGCAGCTTAGATGGGGACCGCCATGGCTACACCTTC. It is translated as CASSLDGDRHGYTF.

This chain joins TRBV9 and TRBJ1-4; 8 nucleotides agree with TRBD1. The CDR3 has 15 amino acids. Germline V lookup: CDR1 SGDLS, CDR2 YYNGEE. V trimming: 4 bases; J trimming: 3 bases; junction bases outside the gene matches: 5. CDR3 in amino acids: CASSTQGASNEKLFF. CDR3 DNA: TGTGCCAGCAGCACTCAGGGGGCTTCTAATGAAAAACTGTTTTTT.

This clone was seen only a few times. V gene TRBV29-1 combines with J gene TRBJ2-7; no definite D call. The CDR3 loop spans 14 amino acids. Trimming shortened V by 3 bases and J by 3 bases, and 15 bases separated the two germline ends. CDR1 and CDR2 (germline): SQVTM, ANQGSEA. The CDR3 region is CSVETYGTGYEQYF. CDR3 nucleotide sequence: TGCAGCGTTGAGACGTACGGTACTGGCTACGAGCAGTACTTC.

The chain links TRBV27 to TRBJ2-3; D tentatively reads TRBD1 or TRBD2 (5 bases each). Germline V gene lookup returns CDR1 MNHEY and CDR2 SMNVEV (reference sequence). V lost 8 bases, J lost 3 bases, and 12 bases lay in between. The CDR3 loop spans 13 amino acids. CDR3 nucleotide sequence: TGTGCCAGCGGGCTGGGGGTAACAGATACGCAGTATTTT. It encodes CASGLGVTDTQYF.

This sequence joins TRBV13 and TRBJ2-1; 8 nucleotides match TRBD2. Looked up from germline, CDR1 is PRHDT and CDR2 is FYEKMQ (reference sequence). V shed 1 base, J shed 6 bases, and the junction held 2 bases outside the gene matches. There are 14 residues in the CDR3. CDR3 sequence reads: CASSLEREPNEQFF. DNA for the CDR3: TGTGCCAGCAGCTTAGAGCGGGAGCCCAATGAGCAGTTCTTC. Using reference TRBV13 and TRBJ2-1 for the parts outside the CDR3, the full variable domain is AAGVIQSPRHLIKEKRETATLKCYPIPRHDTVYWYQQGPGQDPQFLISFYEKMQSDKGSIPDRFSAQQFSDYHSELNMSSLELGDSALYFCASSLEREPNEQFFGPGTRLTVL.

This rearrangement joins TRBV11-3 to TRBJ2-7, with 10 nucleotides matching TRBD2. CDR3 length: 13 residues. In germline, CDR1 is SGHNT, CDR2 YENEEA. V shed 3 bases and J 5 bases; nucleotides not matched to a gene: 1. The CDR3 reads CASSLGTSDEQYF. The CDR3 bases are TGTGCCAGCAGCTTGGGGACTAGCGACGAGCAGTACTTC.